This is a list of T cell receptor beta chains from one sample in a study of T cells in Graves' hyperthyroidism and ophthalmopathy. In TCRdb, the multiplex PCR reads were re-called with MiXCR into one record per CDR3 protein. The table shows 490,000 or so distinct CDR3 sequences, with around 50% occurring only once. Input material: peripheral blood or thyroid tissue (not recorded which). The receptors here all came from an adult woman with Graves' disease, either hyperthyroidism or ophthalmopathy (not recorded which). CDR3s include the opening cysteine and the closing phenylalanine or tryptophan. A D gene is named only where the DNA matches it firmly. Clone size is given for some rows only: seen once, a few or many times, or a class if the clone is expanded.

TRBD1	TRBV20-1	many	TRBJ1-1	TGCAGTGCGCGGCCAGGGGGCGGCACTGAAGCTTTCTTT	CSARPGGGTEAFF
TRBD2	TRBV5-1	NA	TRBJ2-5	TGCGCCAGCAGCCCCACTGGCGGGGGTCGGGAGACCCAGTACTTC	CASSPTGGGRETQYF
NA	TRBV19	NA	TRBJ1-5	TGTGCCAGTAGTAGCACGACAGGAAACAATCAGCCCCAGCATTTT	CASSSTTGNNQPQHF
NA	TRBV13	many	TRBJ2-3	TGTGCCAGCAGCTTAGCTAACCAGGATACGCAGTATTTT	CASSLANQDTQYF
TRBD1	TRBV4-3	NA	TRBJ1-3	TGCGCCAGCAGCCAACGACAGGGACCTGGAAACACCATATATTTT	CASSQRQGPGNTIYF
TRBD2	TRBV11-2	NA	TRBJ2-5	TGTGCCAGCAGCACAAACCGGGGGGAAGTAGAAGAGACCCAGTACTTC	CASSTNRGEVEETQYF
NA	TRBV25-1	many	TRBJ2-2	TGTGCCAGCAGTGAATCCCCGGGGCAGGGGATGAGGGGGGAGCTGTTTTTT	CASSESPGQGMRGELFF
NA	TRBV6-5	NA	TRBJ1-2	TGTGCCAGCACCTTACGGGGTTTAAGCGGCTACACCTTC	CASTLRGLSGYTF
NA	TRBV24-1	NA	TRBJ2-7	TGTGCCACCATACCCGGGATAGACCGGTACTTC	CATIPGIDRYF
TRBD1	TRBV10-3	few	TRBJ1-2	TGTGCCATCAGTGGGGACAGGGGTGAGGGCTACACCTTC	CAISGDRGEGYTF